This TCR beta chain is from a study of T-cell memory formation after mild COVID-19. Turning to the study itself: Largely, TCR clusters stayed within a single donor.

Overall study results and limits: Mainly in CM and EM were contracting CD4+ clones; CD8+ were in EMRA.

TCRdb reprocessed the 5' RACE reads with MiXCR, giving one entry per CDR3 protein. The sample has 100,000 to 150,000 distinct CDR3 sequences; over 15% are singletons. CDR3 length equals 16 residues. J gave up 7 bases and V 5 bases, and 9 bases lay outside the gene matches. This clonotype was counted only a few times. Antigen: not known. The rearrangement links TRBV12-3 or TRBV12-4 to TRBJ2-1, with TRBD1 matching over 12 bases. The TCR sequence derives from a man aged 18 to 29 who had mild COVID-19 (a few samples of this study predate the infection). Cell type and time point are not known. Sequencing used PBMCs or a T cell subset sorted from them (not recorded which). The CDR3: CASSIAGQGAKNEQFF. CDR3 sequence (DNA): TGTGCCAGCAGTATTGCGGGACAGGGGGCGAAGAATGAGCAGTTCTTC.